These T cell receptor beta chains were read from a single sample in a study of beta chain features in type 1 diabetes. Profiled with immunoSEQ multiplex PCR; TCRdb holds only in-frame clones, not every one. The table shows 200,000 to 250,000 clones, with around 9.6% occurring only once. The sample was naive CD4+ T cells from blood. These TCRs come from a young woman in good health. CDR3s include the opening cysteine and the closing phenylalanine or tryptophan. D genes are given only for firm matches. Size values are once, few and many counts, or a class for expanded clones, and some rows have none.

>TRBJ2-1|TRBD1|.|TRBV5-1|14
TGCGCCAGCAGCTCCCGGGACAGCTACAATGAGCAGTTCTTC
CASSSRDSYNEQFF
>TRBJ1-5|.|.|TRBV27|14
TGTGCCAGCAGTCCCCCGGGGAGCAATCAGCCCCAGCATTTT
CASSPPGSNQPQHF
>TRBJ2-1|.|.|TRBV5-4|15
TGTGCCAGCAGCTTGACCCCGACTAGCTACAATGAGCAGTTCTTC
CASSLTPTSYNEQFF
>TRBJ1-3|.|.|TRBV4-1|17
TGCGCCAGCAGCCAATACGCGGGGGTCTCCCCTGGAAACACCATATATTTT
CASSQYAGVSPGNTIYF
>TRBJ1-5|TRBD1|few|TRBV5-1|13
TGCGCCAGCGCAGGGGGCCTCAATCAGCCCCAGCATTTT
CASAGGLNQPQHF
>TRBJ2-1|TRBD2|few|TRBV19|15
TGTGCCAGTACCCGACTAGCGGGAGCTAACAATGAGCAGTTCTTC
CASTRLAGANNEQFF
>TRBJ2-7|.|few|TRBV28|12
TGTGCCAGCAGTTTAGGGGGGAACGAGCAGTACTTC
CASSLGGNEQYF
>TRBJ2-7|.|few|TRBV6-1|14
TGTGCCAGCAGTGTTACCAGGGCCTCCTACGAGCAGTACTTC
CASSVTRASYEQYF
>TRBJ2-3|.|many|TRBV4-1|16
TGCGCCAGCAGCCAACCGGTTGGAGGGAGGATAGATACGCAGTATTTT
CASSQPVGGRIDTQYF
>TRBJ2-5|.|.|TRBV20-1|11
TGCAGTGCCCAGGGTACAGAGACCCAGTACTTC
CSAQGTETQYF
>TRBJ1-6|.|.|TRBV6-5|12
TGTGCCAGCATTCCGCAACGAGGACCCCTCCACTTT
CASIPQRGPLHF